This TCR beta chain was recovered during a study of cytomegalovirus exposure and HLA in healthy donors. Study in general: There were 65 million to 85 million unique TCRs (from HLA-typed donors) in an early data release. The study's findings and limits: A later analysis linked a missense DCLRE1C variant to TCR beta V- and J-gene trimming.

Note on this clone: The antigen remains undetermined. Other DNA sequences within the sample encode an identical CDR3.

PCR employed 60 Vbeta and 13 Jbeta primers. Sequencing used immunoSEQ multiplex PCR; TCRdb keeps in-frame clones, though not all of them. The sample lists over 45,000 clones, about four fifths occurring once. Sequenced material: PBMCs. This TCR derives from a boy younger than 18 in good health and CMV-seropositive.

The CDR3 is CASTRLLQGNRNTIYF. Written as DNA, the CDR3 is TGTGCCAGCACACGGCTTCTGCAGGGGAATCGAAACACCATATATTTT. V usage is TRBV7-9 and J usage is TRBJ1-3; tentatively, D is TRBD1 (6 bases). V was cut by 7 bases and J by 5 bases, with 21 bases left in between. This CDR3 is 16 amino acids long. From germline, CDR1 is SEHNR and CDR2 FQNEAQ (reference sequence).